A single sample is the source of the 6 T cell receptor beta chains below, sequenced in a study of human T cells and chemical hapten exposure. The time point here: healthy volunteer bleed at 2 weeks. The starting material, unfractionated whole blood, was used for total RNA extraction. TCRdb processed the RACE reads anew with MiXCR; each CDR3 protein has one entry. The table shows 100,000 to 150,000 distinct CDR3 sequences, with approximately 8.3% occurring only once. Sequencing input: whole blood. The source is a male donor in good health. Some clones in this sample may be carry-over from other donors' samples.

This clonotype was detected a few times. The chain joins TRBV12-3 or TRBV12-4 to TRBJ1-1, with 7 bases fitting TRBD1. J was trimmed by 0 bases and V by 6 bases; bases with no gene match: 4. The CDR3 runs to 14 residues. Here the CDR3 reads CASSRQGVNTEAFF. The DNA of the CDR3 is TGTGCCAGCAGCCGTCAGGGGGTGAACACTGAAGCTTTCTTT.

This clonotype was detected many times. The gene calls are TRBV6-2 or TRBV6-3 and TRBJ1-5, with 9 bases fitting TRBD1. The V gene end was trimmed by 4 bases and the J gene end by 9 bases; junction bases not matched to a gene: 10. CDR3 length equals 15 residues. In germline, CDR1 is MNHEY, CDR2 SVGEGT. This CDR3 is CASSFTGGRYGPQHF. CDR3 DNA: TGTGCCAGCAGTTTTACAGGGGGCAGGTACGGGCCCCAGCATTTT.

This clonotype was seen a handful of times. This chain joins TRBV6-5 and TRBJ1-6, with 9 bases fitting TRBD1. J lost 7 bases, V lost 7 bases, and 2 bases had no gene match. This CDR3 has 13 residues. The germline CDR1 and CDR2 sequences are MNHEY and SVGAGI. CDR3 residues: CASNGQGNSPLHF. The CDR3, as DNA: TGTGCCAGCAACGGACAGGGGAATTCACCCCTCCACTTT.

The CDR3, as DNA: TGCAGCGCGATCCAGGGGGCTGGAACTGAAGCTTTCTTT. Amino acid sequence: CSAIQGAGTEAFF. The V call is TRBV29-1, the J call TRBJ1-1; TRBD1 agrees at 8 bases. CDR3 size: 13 residues. Germline V gene lookup returns CDR1 SQVTM and CDR2 ANQGSEA. Unmatched junction bases numbered 9, after V lost 7 bases and J lost 5 bases.

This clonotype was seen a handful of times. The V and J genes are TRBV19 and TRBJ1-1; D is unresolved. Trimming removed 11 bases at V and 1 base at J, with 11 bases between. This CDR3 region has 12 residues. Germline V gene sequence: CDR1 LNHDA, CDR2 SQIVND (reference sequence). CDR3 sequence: CACKSGNTEAFF. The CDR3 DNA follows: TGTGCCTGCAAATCGGGGAACACTGAAGCTTTCTTT.

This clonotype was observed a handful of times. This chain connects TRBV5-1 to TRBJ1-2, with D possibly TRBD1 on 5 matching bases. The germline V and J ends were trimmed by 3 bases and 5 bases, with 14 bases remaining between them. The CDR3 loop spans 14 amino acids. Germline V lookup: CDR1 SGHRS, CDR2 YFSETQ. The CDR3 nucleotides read TGCGCCAGCAGCTCACACAGGAAGGATTATGGCTACACCTTC. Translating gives CASSSHRKDYGYTF.